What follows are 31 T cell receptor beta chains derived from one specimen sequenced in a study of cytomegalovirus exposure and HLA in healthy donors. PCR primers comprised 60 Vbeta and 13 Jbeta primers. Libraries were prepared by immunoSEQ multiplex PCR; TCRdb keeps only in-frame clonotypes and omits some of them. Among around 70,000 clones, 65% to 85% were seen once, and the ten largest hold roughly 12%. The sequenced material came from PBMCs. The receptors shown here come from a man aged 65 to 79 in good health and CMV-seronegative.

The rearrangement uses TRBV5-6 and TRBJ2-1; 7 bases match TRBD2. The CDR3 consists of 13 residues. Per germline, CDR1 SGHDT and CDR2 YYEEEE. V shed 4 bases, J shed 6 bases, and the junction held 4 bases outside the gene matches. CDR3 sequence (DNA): TGTGCCAGCAGCCGAGGGGAGGGCAATGAGCAGTTCTTC. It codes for CASSRGEGNEQFF.

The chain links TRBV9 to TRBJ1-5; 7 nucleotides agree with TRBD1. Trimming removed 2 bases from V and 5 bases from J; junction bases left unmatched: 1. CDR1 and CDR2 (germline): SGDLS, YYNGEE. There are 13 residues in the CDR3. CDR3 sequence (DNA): TGTGCCAGCAGCGTTCAGGGGGATCAGCCCCAGCATTTT. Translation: CASSVQGDQPQHF.

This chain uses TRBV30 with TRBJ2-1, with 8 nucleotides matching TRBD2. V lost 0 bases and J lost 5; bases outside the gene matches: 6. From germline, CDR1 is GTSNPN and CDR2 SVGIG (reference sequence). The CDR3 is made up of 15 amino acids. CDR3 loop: CAWSVGTSLDNEQFF. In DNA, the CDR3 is TGTGCCTGGAGTGTCGGGACTAGTTTGGACAATGAGCAGTTCTTC.

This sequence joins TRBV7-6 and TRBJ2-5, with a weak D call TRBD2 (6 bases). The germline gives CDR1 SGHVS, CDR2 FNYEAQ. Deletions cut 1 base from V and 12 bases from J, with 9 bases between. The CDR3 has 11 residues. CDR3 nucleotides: TGTGCCAGCAGCTTAGGGGGGGTTAAGTACTTC. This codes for CASSLGGVKYF.

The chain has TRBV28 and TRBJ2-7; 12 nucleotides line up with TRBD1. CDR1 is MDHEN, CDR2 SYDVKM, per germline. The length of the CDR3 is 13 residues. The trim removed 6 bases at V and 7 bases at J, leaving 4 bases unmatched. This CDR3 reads CASRGQGAWEQYF. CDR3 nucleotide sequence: TGTGCCAGCAGGGGACAGGGGGCTTGGGAGCAGTACTTC.

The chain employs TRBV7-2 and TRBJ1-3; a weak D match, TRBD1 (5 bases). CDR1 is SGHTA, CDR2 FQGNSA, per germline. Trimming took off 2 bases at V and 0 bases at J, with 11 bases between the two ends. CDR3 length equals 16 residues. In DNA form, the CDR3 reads TGTGCCAGCAGCTTAATGGCAGGGCGCTCTGGAAACACCATATATTTT. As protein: CASSLMAGRSGNTIYF.

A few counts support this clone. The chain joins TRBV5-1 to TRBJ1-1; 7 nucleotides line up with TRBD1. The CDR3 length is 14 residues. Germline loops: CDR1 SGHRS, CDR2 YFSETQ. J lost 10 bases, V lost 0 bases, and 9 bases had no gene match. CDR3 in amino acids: CASSLAEGAKSAFF. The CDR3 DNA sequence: TGCGCCAGCAGCTTGGCCGAGGGGGCGAAATCAGCTTTCTTT. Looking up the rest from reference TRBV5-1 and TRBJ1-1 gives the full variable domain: KAGVTQTPRYLIKTRGQQVTLSCSPISGHRSVSWYQQTPGQGLQFLFEYFSETQRNKGNFPGRFSGRQFSNSRSEMNVSTLELGDSALYLCASSLAEGAKSAFFGQGTRLTVV.

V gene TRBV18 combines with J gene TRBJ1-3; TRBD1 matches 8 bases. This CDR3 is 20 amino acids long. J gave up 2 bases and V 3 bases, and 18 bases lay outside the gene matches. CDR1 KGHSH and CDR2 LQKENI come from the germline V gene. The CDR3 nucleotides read TGTGCCAGCTCACCCGGTCTAGGCACAGGGGGAATTTTAACTGGAAACACCATATATTTT. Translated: CASSPGLGTGGILTGNTIYF.

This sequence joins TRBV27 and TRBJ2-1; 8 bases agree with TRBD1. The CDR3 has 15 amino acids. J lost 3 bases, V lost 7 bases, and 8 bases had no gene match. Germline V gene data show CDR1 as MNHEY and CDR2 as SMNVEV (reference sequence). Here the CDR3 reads CASIKDRVGYNEQFF. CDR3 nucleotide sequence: TGTGCCAGCATCAAGGACAGGGTGGGCTACAATGAGCAGTTCTTC.

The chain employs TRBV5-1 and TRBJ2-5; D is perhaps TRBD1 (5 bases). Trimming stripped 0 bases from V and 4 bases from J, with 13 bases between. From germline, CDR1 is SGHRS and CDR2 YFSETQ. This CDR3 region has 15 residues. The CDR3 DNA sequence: TGCGCCAGCAGCTTGGCCGGACACCATGGAGAGACCCAGTACTTC. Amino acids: CASSLAGHHGETQYF.

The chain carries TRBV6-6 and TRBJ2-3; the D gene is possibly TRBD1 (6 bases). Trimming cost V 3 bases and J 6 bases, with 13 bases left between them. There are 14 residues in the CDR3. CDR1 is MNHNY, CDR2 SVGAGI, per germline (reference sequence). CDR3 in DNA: TGTGCCAGCAGTTATACTCCCACAGGGGATACGCAGTATTTT. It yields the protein CASSYTPTGDTQYF.

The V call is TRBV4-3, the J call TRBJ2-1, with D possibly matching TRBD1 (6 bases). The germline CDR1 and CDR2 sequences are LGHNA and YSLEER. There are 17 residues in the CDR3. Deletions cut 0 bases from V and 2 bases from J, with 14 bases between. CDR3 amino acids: CASSQDIQGIPYNEQFF. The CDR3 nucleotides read TGCGCCAGCAGCCAAGATATCCAGGGGATACCCTACAATGAGCAGTTCTTC.

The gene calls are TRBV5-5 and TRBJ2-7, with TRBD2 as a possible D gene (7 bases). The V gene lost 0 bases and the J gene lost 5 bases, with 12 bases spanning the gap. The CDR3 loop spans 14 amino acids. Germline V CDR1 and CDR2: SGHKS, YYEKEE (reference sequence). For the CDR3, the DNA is TGTGCCAGCAGCTTGGCCGGGGGGCGCGACGAGCAGTACTTC. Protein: CASSLAGGRDEQYF.

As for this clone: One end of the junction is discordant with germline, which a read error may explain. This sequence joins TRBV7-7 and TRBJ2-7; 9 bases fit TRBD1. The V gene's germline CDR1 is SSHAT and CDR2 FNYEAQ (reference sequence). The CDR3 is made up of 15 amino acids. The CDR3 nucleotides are TGTGCTAGCAGCGTAGGACAGGGGTCCATCTACGAGCAGTACTTC. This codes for CASSVGQGSIYEQYF.

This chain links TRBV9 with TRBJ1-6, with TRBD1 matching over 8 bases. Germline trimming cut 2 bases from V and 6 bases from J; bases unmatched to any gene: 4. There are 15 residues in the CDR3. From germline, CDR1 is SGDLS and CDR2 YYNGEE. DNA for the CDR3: TGTGCCAGCAGCGTCAGGGGGCAGGGTAATTCACCCCTCCACTTT. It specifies CASSVRGQGNSPLHF.

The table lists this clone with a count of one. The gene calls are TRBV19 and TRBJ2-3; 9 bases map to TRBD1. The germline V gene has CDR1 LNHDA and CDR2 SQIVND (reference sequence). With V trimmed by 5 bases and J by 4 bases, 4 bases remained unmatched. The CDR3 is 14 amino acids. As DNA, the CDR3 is TGTGCCAGTAGTGAGACAGGGGGAGCAGATACGCAGTATTTT. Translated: CASSETGGADTQYF.

The CDR3 nucleotides read TGTGCCAGCAGCTTAGAGGCAGGGGCGGTCACCGGGGAGCTGTTTTTT. The encoded protein is CASSLEAGAVTGELFF. The V gene is TRBV11-2, the J gene TRBJ2-2, with D possibly TRBD1 on 6 matching bases. Germline-derived CDR1 and CDR2 are SGHAT and FQNNGV. The CDR3 runs 16 residues. With 0 bases removed from V and 4 bases from J, the gap between germline ends came to 12 bases.

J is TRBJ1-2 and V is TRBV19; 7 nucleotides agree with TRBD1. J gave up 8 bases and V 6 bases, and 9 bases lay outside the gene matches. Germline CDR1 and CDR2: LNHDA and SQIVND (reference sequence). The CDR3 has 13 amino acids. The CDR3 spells CASSSDRVRGYTF. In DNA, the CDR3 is TGTGCCAGTAGCTCAGACAGGGTCAGGGGCTACACCTTC.

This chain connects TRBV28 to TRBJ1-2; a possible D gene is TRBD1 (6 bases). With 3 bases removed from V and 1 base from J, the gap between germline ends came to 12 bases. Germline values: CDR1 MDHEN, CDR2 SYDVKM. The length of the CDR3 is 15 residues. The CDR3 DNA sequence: TGTGCCAGCAGTTTCGGGGGGCAAGATAACTATGGCTACACCTTC. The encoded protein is CASSFGGQDNYGYTF.

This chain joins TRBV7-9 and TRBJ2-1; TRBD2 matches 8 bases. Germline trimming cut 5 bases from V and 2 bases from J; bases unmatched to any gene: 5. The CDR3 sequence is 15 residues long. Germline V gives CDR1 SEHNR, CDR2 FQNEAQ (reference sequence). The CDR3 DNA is TGTGCCAGCAGCCCCCGGGGGGGCGCCTACAATGAGCAGTTCTTC. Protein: CASSPRGGAYNEQFF.

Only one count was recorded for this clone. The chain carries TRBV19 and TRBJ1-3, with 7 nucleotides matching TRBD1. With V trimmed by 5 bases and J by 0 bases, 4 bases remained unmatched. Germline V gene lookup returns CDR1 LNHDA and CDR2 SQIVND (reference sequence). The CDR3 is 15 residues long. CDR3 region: CASSDRVNSGNTIYF. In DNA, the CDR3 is TGTGCCAGTAGTGACAGGGTCAACTCTGGAAACACCATATATTTT.

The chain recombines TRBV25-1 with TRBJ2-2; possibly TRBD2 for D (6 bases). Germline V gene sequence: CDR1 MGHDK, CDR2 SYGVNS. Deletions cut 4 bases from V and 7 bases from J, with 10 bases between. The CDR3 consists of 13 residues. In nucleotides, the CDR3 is TGTGCCAGCAGTGCCCCGGGGGACGGGGAGCTGTTTTTT. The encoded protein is CASSAPGDGELFF. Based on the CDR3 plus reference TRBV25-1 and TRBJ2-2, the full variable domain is EADIYQTPRYLVIGTGKKITLECSQTMGHDKMYWYQQDPGMELHLIHYSYGVNSTEKGDLSSESTVSRIRTEHFPLTLESARPSHTSQYLCASSAPGDGELFFGEGSRLTVL.

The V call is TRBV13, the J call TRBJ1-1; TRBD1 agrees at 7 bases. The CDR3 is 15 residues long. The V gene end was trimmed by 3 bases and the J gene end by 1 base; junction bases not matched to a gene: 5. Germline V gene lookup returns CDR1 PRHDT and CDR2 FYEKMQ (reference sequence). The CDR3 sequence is CASSFRDSGNTEAFF. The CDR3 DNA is TGTGCCAGCAGCTTCCGGGACAGTGGGAACACTGAAGCTTTCTTT.

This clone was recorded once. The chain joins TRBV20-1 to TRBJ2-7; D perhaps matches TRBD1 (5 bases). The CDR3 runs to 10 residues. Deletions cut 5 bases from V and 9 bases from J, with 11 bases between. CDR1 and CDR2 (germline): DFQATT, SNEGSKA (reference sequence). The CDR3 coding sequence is TGCAGTGCTGGGGCCCCACCGCAGTACTTC. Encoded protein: CSAGAPPQYF.

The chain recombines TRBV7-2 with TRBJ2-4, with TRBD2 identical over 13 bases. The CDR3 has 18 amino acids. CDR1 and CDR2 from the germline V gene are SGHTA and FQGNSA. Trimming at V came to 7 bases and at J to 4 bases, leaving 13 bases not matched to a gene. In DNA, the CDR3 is TGTGCCAGCACGGGAGGACTAGCGGGAGTTCTGGGGAAAAACATTCAGTACTTC. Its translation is CASTGGLAGVLGKNIQYF. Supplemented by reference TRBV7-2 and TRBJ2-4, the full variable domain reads GAGVSQSPSNKVTEKGKDVELRCDPISGHTALYWYRQSLGQGLEFLIYFQGNSAPDKSGLPSDRFSAERTGGSVSTLTIQRTQQEDSAVYLCASTGGLAGVLGKNIQYFGAGTRLSVL.

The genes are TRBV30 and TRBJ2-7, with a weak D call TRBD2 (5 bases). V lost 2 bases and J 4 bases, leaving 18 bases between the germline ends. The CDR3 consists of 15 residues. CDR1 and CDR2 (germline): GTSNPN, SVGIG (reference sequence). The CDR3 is CAWSSLRRSLYEQYF. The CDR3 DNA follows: TGTGCCTGGAGTAGTTTAAGGAGGAGCCTATACGAGCAGTACTTC.

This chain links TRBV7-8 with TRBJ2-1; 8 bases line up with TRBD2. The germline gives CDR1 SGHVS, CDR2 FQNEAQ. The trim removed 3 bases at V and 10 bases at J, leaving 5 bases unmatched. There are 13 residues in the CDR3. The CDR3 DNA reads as TGTGCCAGCAGCTTGAGCGGGGGAGGGGAGCAGTTCTTC. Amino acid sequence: CASSLSGGGEQFF.

This chain's CDR3 is CASSFGQGAGYGYTF. The CDR3 coding sequence is TGTGCCAGCAGTTTCGGACAGGGGGCAGGCTATGGCTACACCTTC. The V gene is TRBV6-5, the J gene TRBJ1-2, with TRBD1 matching over 11 bases. Germline CDR1 reads MNHEY; CDR2 reads SVGAGI. The CDR3 is 15 residues long. Trimming removed 4 bases from V and 4 bases from J; junction bases left unmatched: 5.

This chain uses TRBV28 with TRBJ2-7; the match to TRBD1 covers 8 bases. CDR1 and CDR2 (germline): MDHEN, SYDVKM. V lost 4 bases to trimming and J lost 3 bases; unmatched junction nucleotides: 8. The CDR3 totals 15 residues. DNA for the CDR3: TGTGCCAGCAGTTCCACAGGGGGGCTCAACTACGAGCAGTACTTC. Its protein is CASSSTGGLNYEQYF.

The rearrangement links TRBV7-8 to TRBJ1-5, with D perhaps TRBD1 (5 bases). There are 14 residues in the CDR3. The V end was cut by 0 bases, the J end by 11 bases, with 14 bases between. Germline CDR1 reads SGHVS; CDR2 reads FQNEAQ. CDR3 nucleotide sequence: TGTGCCAGCAGCTTAGCATCAGCACAGGAGTCCCAGCATTTT. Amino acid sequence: CASSLASAQESQHF.

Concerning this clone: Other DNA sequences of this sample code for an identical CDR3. CDR3 sequence: CASSLGQDNSPLHF. CDR3 nucleotide sequence: TGCGCCAGCAGCCTGGGACAGGATAATTCACCCCTCCACTTT. The rearrangement uses TRBV5-1 and TRBJ1-6; 8 bases match TRBD1. CDR1 and CDR2 (germline): SGHRS, YFSETQ. The CDR3 consists of 14 residues. V lost 4 bases, J lost 5 bases, and 2 bases stayed unmatched.